This entry describes one T cell receptor (beta chain). Produced via immunoSEQ multiplex PCR; TCRdb's table is partial and in-frame only. The data hold about 14,000 clones, with approximately 92% observed a single time. These data originate in a study of monozygotic twins with cystic fibrosis. CDR1 SGHVS and CDR2 FQNEAQ come from the germline V gene. This CDR3 is built from 13 residues. The V end lost 5 bases, the J end lost 8 bases, and 16 bases lay between the germline ends. The sequencing sample was made of blood. The genes are TRBV7-8 and TRBJ2-7; D gene uncertain. The sequence was obtained from a girl aged 2-10 years with cystic fibrosis. DNA of the CDR3: TGTGCCAGCAGCGCCGAGGACCCGGCCCAGCAGTACTTC. Its translation is CASSAEDPAQQYF.